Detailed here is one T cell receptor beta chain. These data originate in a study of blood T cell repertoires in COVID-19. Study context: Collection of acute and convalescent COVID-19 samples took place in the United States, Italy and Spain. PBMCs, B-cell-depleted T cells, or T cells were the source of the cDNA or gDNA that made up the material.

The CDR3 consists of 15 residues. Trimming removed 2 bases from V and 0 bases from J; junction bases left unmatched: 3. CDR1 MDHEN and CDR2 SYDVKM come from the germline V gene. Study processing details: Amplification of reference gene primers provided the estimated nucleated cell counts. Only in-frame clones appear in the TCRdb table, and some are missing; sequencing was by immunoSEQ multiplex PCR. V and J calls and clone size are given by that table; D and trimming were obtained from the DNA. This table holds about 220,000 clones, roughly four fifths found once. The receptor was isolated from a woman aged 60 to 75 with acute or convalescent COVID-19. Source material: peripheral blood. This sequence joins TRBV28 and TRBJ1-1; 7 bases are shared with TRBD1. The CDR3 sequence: CASSLLGQMNTEAFF. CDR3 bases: TGTGCCAGCAGTTTACTGGGACAGATGAACACTGAAGCTTTCTTT.